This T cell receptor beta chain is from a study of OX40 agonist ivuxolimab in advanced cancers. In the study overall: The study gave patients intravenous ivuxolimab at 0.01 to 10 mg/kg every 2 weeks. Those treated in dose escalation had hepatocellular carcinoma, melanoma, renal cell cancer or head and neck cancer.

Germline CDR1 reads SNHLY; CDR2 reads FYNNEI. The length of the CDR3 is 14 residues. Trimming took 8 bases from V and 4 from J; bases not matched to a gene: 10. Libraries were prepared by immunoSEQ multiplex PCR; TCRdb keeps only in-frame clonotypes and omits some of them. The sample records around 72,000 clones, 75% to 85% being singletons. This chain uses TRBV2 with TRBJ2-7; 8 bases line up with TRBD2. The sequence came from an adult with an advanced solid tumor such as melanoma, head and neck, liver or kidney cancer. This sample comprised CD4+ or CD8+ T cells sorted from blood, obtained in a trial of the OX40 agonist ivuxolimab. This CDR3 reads CASQGTSSGYEQYF. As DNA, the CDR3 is TGTGCCAGCCAAGGGACTAGTAGTGGGTACGAGCAGTACTTC.